The 22 T cell receptor beta chains reported below all come from one sample, sequenced in a study of blood T cell repertoires in COVID-19. TCRdb's copy holds only in-frame clones and misses some; the assay was immunoSEQ multiplex PCR. The repertoire has about 160,000 clones, roughly 84% of them found once; the top ten carry roughly 9%. The material sequenced was peripheral blood. These receptor sequences come from a woman older than 75 with active or convalescent COVID-19.

The rearrangement joins TRBV13 to TRBJ2-2; 7 nucleotides agree with TRBD2. Germline CDR1 reads PRHDT; CDR2 reads FYEKMQ (reference sequence). Trimming removed 4 bases from V and 2 bases from J; junction bases left unmatched: 7. The CDR3 extends over 16 amino acids. CDR3 loop: CASSSSGTANTGELFF. The CDR3 DNA sequence: TGTGCCAGCAGCTCAAGCGGGACTGCTAACACCGGGGAGCTGTTTTTT.

A remark on this clone: A much more abundant neighbour one base away suggests this may be a read error. The V and J genes are TRBV14 and TRBJ1-1; 7 positions match TRBD1. With 3 bases clipped from V and 0 bases from J, the junction kept 1 base outside the gene matches. Germline V lookup: CDR1 SGHDN, CDR2 FVKESK. CDR3 length: 14 residues. The CDR3 region is CASSQGQLNTEAFF. The CDR3 coding sequence is TGTGCCAGCAGCCAGGGACAGCTGAACACTGAAGCTTTCTTT. Full variable domain (rest looked up from reference TRBV14 and TRBJ1-1): EAGVTQFPSHSVIEKGQTVTLRCDPISGHDNLYWYRRVMGKEIKFLLHFVKESKQDESGMPNNRFLAERTGGTYSTLKVQPAELEDSGVYFCASSQGQLNTEAFFGQGTRLTVV.

The chain recombines TRBV10-2 with TRBJ1-1; tentative D call: TRBD1 (5 bases). The V gene's germline CDR1 is WSHSY and CDR2 SAAADI. The CDR3 has 13 amino acids. V gave up 6 bases and J gave up 0 bases, with 8 bases separating them. The CDR3 DNA follows: TGCGCCAGCAGCTTACAGGTGAACACTGAAGCTTTCTTT. Amino acid sequence: CASSLQVNTEAFF.

The V call is TRBV5-6, the J call TRBJ1-1, with D tentatively TRBD1 (6 bases). The germline CDR1 and CDR2 sequences are SGHDT and YYEEEE. Trimming removed 4 bases from V and 6 bases from J, with 16 bases in between. This CDR3 contains 14 residues. The DNA of the CDR3 is TGTGCCAGCAGCCTCCGGAATGCAGGGGCTGAAGCTTTCTTT. This gives the protein CASSLRNAGAEAFF. Together with reference TRBV5-6 and TRBJ1-1, the CDR3 gives the full variable domain: DAGVTQSPTHLIKTRGQQVTLRCSPKSGHDTVSWYQQALGQGPQFIFQYYEEEERQRGNFPDRFSGHQFPNYSSELNVNALLLGDSALYLCASSLRNAGAEAFFGQGTRLTVV.

Only one count was recorded for this clone. The J gene is TRBJ2-3, the V gene TRBV7-9; D unclear. The CDR3 totals 14 residues. CDR1 and CDR2 from the germline V gene are SEHNR and FQNEAQ (reference sequence). The ends were cut back, 2 bases at V and 1 base at J, with 7 bases in the middle. The CDR3 is CASSLLSGTDTQYF. The CDR3 DNA reads as TGTGCCAGCAGCTTATTATCCGGCACAGATACGCAGTATTTT.

This clone has a handful of counts. The rearrangement uses TRBV12-3 or TRBV12-4 and TRBJ1-2; the D gene is possibly TRBD1 (6 bases). V lost 5 bases to trimming and J lost 3 bases, with 10 bases between them. There are 13 residues in the CDR3. CDR3 sequence: CASSRQADYGYTF. The CDR3 coding sequence is TGTGCCAGCAGTAGACAGGCAGACTATGGCTACACCTTC.

The V gene is TRBV12-3 or TRBV12-4, the J gene TRBJ1-1; D not resolved. The CDR3 has 12 amino acids. V was trimmed by 6 bases and J by 5 bases, leaving 10 bases between them. Written as DNA, the CDR3 is TGTGCCAGCAGAGAAAGAGGAACTGAAGCTTTCTTT. Its protein product is CASRERGTEAFF.

The chain links TRBV18 to TRBJ1-2; D gene unclear. Germline CDR1 and CDR2: KGHSH and LQKENI. The CDR3 is made up of 15 amino acids. V lost 3 bases, J lost 6 bases, and 17 bases lay in between. The CDR3 is CASSPPRVEGNGYTF. The DNA for the CDR3 is TGTGCCAGCTCACCGCCCCGGGTCGAGGGCAATGGCTACACCTTC.

The chain combines TRBV30 with TRBJ1-1, with 9 bases identical to TRBD1. The CDR3 length is 14 residues. The V gene's germline CDR1 is GTSNPN and CDR2 SVGIG (reference sequence). V lost 2 bases and J lost 4; bases outside the gene matches: 5. Written as DNA, the CDR3 is TGTGCCTGGAGTATTGGGACAGGGACCACTGAAGCTTTCTTT. It translates to CAWSIGTGTTEAFF. The full variable domain, in which reference TRBV30 and TRBJ1-1 provide the parts outside the CDR3, is SQTIHQWPATLVQPVGSPLSLECTVEGTSNPNLYWYRQAAGRGLQLLFYSVGIGQISSEVPQNLSASRPQDRQFILSSKKLLLSDSGFYLCAWSIGTGTTEAFFGQGTRLTVV.

This clone came up a few times. The chain joins TRBV19 to TRBJ1-1, with 7 nucleotides matching TRBD1. The CDR3 covers 16 residues. Germline values: CDR1 LNHDA, CDR2 SQIVND (reference sequence). The junction had 15 bases not matched to a gene; V was cut back by 5 bases and J by 6 bases. CDR3 amino acids: CASSASSDRLVSEAFF. Written as DNA, the CDR3 is TGTGCCAGTAGTGCGTCCTCGGACAGGTTGGTCTCTGAAGCTTTCTTT. Full variable domain (outside the CDR3, taken from reference TRBV19 and TRBJ1-1): DGGITQSPKYLFRKEGQNVTLSCEQNLNHDAMYWYRQDPGQGLRLIYYSQIVNDFQKGDIAEGYSVSREKKESFPLTVTSAQKNPTAFYLCASSASSDRLVSEAFFGQGTRLTVV.

V and J are TRBV12-3 or TRBV12-4 and TRBJ1-1, with no clear D. V was clipped by 3 bases and J by 8 bases, with 13 bases between them. The CDR3 contains 13 residues. The CDR3 DNA sequence: TGTGCCAGCAGTTTTTGGTCAGGTGAAGAAGCTTTCTTT. It translates to CASSFWSGEEAFF.

The CDR3 DNA is TGTGCCAGCATCCCGGACGGGAGCAATGAGCAGTTCTTC. Protein product: CASIPDGSNEQFF. The chain uses TRBV6-6 and TRBJ2-1, with D tentatively TRBD2 (6 bases). V was trimmed by 7 bases and J by 6 bases, leaving 13 bases between them. The CDR3 consists of 13 residues. CDR1 and CDR2 (germline): MNHNY, SVGAGI (reference sequence).

The chain's CDR3 is CASSRGQSNEKLFF. The CDR3, as DNA: TGCGCCAGCAGCCGCGGACAGAGTAATGAAAAACTGTTTTTT. The chain couples TRBV5-1 to TRBJ1-4; D possibly corresponds to TRBD1 (6 bases). The CDR3 runs to 14 residues. V was clipped by 4 bases and J by 4 bases, with 11 bases between them. Germline loops: CDR1 SGHRS, CDR2 YFSETQ.

V gene TRBV11-3 combines with J gene TRBJ2-5; D unresolved. This CDR3 has 11 amino acids. Germline CDR1 SGHNT, CDR2 YENEEA. V was clipped by 4 bases and J by 4 bases, with 4 bases between them. The CDR3 nucleotides read TGTGCCAGCAGCTCAGGAGAGACCCAGTACTTC. Its protein is CASSSGETQYF.

This chain uses TRBV5-5 with TRBJ2-7; no firm D call. V was cut by 6 bases and J by 3 bases, with 10 bases left in between. From germline, CDR1 is SGHKS and CDR2 YYEKEE (reference sequence). The CDR3 is made up of 12 amino acids. The DNA for the CDR3 is TGTGCCAGCAACACATACAACTACGAGCAGTACTTC. Protein product: CASNTYNYEQYF.

The chain combines TRBV6-5 with TRBJ2-7; D might be TRBD2 (6 bases). The CDR3 is 15 residues long. Trimming stripped 0 bases from V and 4 bases from J, with 13 bases between. The germline V gene has CDR1 MNHEY and CDR2 SVGAGI. In nucleotides, the CDR3 is TGTGCCAGCAGTTACTCGGGACTTCTGGGGTACGAGCAGTACTTC. It yields the protein CASSYSGLLGYEQYF.

CDR3 loop: CAISESTTENTEAFF. Written as DNA, the CDR3 is TGTGCCATCAGTGAGTCGACGACAGAGAACACTGAAGCTTTCTTT. The chain is built from TRBV10-3 and TRBJ1-1; D is possibly TRBD1 (5 bases). This CDR3 comprises 15 residues. Deletions cut 0 bases from V and 1 base from J, with 9 bases between. CDR1 and CDR2 (germline): ENHRY, SYGVKD.

V and J are TRBV12-5 and TRBJ2-1; 12 positions agree with TRBD2. CDR3 length: 18 residues. Germline V lookup: CDR1 LGHNT, CDR2 FRNRAP. V was clipped by 5 bases and J by 2 bases; unmatched bases: 10. The CDR3 nucleotides are TGTGCTAGTGGTCCCCACCGGACTAGCGGGGAAACCTACAATGAGCAGTTCTTC. The encoded protein is CASGPHRTSGETYNEQFF.

J is TRBJ1-1 and V is TRBV7-2; TRBD1 agrees at 11 bases. The CDR3 contains 15 residues. V lost 5 bases to trimming and J lost 1 base; unmatched junction nucleotides: 3. Germline V gives CDR1 SGHTA, CDR2 FQGNSA. The CDR3 DNA reads TGTGCCAGCAGCCGGGACAGGGGGTGGAACACTGAAGCTTTCTTT. It translates to CASSRDRGWNTEAFF.

The chain couples TRBV5-4 to TRBJ1-6; the D is unclear. Per the germline V gene, CDR1 is SGHNT and CDR2 is YYREEE (reference sequence). The V and J ends lost 4 bases and 2 bases respectively, with 10 bases between them. The CDR3 extends over 15 amino acids. The chain's CDR3 is CASSPGGTYNSPLHF. The CDR3 nucleotides are TGTGCCAGCAGCCCGGGCGGGACCTATAATTCACCCCTCCACTTT.

The chain employs TRBV19 and TRBJ2-2; 8 nucleotides agree with TRBD1. CDR1 is LNHDA, CDR2 SQIVND, per germline (reference sequence). This CDR3 contains 17 residues. V dropped 0 bases and J dropped 1; count of bases not matched to a gene: 4. The CDR3 DNA is TGTGCCAGTAGTATAGATCTCGGGACAGGGAACACCGGGGAGCTGTTTTTT. Amino acids: CASSIDLGTGNTGELFF. Full variable domain (missing parts from reference TRBV19 and TRBJ2-2): DGGITQSPKYLFRKEGQNVTLSCEQNLNHDAMYWYRQDPGQGLRLIYYSQIVNDFQKGDIAEGYSVSREKKESFPLTVTSAQKNPTAFYLCASSIDLGTGNTGELFFGEGSRLTVL.

The DNA for the CDR3 is TGTGCCAGTACCCGGGACAGGGCTAATGAAAAACTGTTTTTT. As protein: CASTRDRANEKLFF. The chain recombines TRBV19 with TRBJ1-4; 9 nucleotides line up with TRBD1. Trimming removed 7 bases from V and 3 bases from J; junction bases left unmatched: 3. This CDR3 comprises 14 residues. CDR1 and CDR2 from the germline V gene are LNHDA and SQIVND (reference sequence).